The present TCR beta chain was sequenced within a study of blood T cell repertoires in COVID-19. Study information: Whether acute or convalescent, the COVID-19 samples came from the United States, Italy and Spain. The cDNA or gDNA used as material had been derived from T cells, B-cell-depleted T cells, or PBMCs.

The V gene's germline CDR1 is LGHNA and CDR2 YSLEER. The CDR3 sequence is 17 residues long. Trimming cost V 0 bases and J 0 bases, with 14 bases left between them. Under the authors' procedure: Amplification of reference gene primers provided the estimated nucleated cell counts. Sequencing used immunoSEQ multiplex PCR; TCRdb keeps in-frame clones, though not all of them. The DNA was the basis for D and trimming; V, J and clone size are from that table. The table includes more than 200,000 clones, nearly 90% detected once. Sequenced material: peripheral blood. This TCR was recovered from a human donor in a cohort sampled during active COVID-19. This sequence joins TRBV4-3 and TRBJ2-5; D is ambiguous. The CDR3 nucleotides are TGCGCCAGCAGCCAAGATTTTGCCCGACTTAACCAAGAGACCCAGTACTTC. Protein sequence: CASSQDFARLNQETQYF.